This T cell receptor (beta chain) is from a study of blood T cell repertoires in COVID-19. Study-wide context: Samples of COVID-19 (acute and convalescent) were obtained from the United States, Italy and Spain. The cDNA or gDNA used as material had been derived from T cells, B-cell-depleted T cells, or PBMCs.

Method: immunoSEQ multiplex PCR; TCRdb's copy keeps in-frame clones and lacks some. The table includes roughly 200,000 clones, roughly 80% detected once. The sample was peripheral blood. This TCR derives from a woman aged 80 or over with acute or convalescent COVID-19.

CDR3 protein: CASSDSRNSPLHF. CDR3 coding DNA: TGTGCCAGTAGCGACAGCCGAAATTCACCCCTCCACTTT. The chain has TRBV19 and TRBJ1-6; a possible D gene is TRBD1 (5 bases). There are 13 residues in the CDR3. Trimming took 6 bases from V and 7 from J, leaving 10 bases between them. Germline V gene data show CDR1 as LNHDA and CDR2 as SQIVND (reference sequence). Looking up the rest from reference TRBV19 and TRBJ1-6 gives the full variable domain: DGGITQSPKYLFRKEGQNVTLSCEQNLNHDAMYWYRQDPGQGLRLIYYSQIVNDFQKGDIAEGYSVSREKKESFPLTVTSAQKNPTAFYLCASSDSRNSPLHFGNGTRLTVT.